One sample yielded the 29 T cell receptor beta chains listed below, sequenced in a study of control samples from healthy donors and cancer patients. TCRdb's table, derived via immunoSEQ multiplex PCR, lists solely in-frame clones and lacks some. This table holds roughly 450,000 clones, approximately 90% found once. The sequenced sample was PBMCs. These receptors were collected from a man aged 35 to 55 with head and neck cancer.

The rearrangement links TRBV27 to TRBJ2-5, with D possibly being TRBD2 (6 bases). The CDR3 is made up of 15 amino acids. V gave up 3 bases and J gave up 4 bases, with 15 bases separating them. Germline loops: CDR1 MNHEY, CDR2 SMNVEV (reference sequence). The CDR3 DNA sequence: TGTGCCAGCAGTTTTGCGGGACGGAGGGGAGAGACCCAGTACTTC. Its protein product is CASSFAGRRGETQYF.

The chain carries TRBV6-5 and TRBJ2-7; TRBD2 agrees at 13 bases. There are 15 residues in the CDR3. With 4 bases clipped from V and 3 bases from J, the junction kept 3 bases outside the gene matches. In germline, CDR1 is MNHEY, CDR2 SVGAGI. The CDR3 loop reads CASSWTSGGNYEQYF. The CDR3 DNA reads TGTGCCAGCAGTTGGACTAGCGGGGGAAACTACGAGCAGTACTTC.

J is TRBJ1-4 and V is TRBV2; 9 bases are shared with TRBD1. The CDR3 is 13 amino acids. The V gene end was trimmed by 8 bases and the J gene end by 7 bases; junction bases not matched to a gene: 5. CDR1 and CDR2 from the germline V gene are SNHLY and FYNNEI. The DNA of the CDR3 is TGTGCCAGCGGGGGACAGGGCTTTGAAAAACTGTTTTTT. Translated, it gives CASGGQGFEKLFF.

The V call is TRBV5-4, the J call TRBJ1-2, with 8 bases fitting TRBD1. V was pared by 2 bases and J by 6 bases, with 3 bases of the junction left unmatched. Germline V gene data show CDR1 as SGHNT and CDR2 as YYREEE (reference sequence). CDR3 length: 13 residues. The CDR3 DNA is TGTGCCAGCAGCTTTGGACAGGGCGATGGCTACACCTTC. Translation gives CASSFGQGDGYTF. The full variable domain, rest sourced from reference TRBV5-4 and TRBJ1-2, is ETGVTQSPTHLIKTRGQQVTLRCSSQSGHNTVSWYQQALGQGPQFIFQYYREEENGRGNFPPRFSGLQFPNYSSELNVNALELDDSALYLCASSFGQGDGYTFGSGTRLTVV.

The chain combines TRBV6-4 with TRBJ1-2; 11 bases are shared with TRBD1. The CDR3 runs to 15 residues. Germline V lookup: CDR1 MRHNA, CDR2 SNTAGT. The ends lost 6 bases at V and 4 bases at J; junction bases unmatched: 7. Written as DNA, the CDR3 is TGTGCCAGCAGCCCCGGGACAGGGGGAGGCTATGGCTACACCTTC. Translating it yields CASSPGTGGGYGYTF.

V gene TRBV5-1 combines with J gene TRBJ1-6, with D possibly matching TRBD1 (5 bases). The CDR3 sequence is 18 residues long. V lost 5 bases to trimming and J lost 5 bases, with 23 bases between them. The germline gives CDR1 SGHRS, CDR2 YFSETQ. This CDR3 is CASRQSGGWGENNSPLHF. Here the CDR3 DNA reads TGCGCCAGCAGACAATCGGGAGGGTGGGGGGAGAATAATTCACCCCTCCACTTT.

This chain's CDR3 is CASTPRGFYGYTF. In DNA form, the CDR3 reads TGTGCCAGCACCCCACGGGGGTTCTATGGCTACACCTTC. The J gene is TRBJ1-2, the V gene TRBV3-1 (or the pseudogene TRBV3-2); D might be TRBD1 (5 bases). The CDR3 has 13 residues. Per germline, CDR1 LGHDT and CDR2 YNNKEL (reference sequence). Between the trimmed V and J ends, which lost 7 bases and 4 bases, there was a span of 13 bases.

This chain links TRBV30 with TRBJ1-1; possibly TRBD1 for D (5 bases). The CDR3 is made up of 13 amino acids. CDR1 and CDR2 from the germline V gene are GTSNPN and SVGIG (reference sequence). V was cut by 3 bases and J by 1 base, with 9 bases left in between. CDR3 protein: CAWSPGANTEAFF. The CDR3 bases are TGTGCCTGGAGCCCTGGGGCGAACACTGAAGCTTTCTTT.

V is TRBV10-3 and J is TRBJ1-3, with a tentative D call TRBD1 (5 bases). The CDR3 spans 12 residues. V was shortened by 3 bases and J by 6 bases, with 6 bases between the two germline ends. Germline CDR1 reads ENHRY; CDR2 reads SYGVKD. CDR3 in amino acids: CAISDGQNTIYF. CDR3 bases: TGTGCCATCAGTGACGGACAAAACACCATATATTTT.

This clone was detected only once. The chain carries TRBV6-2 or TRBV6-3 and TRBJ1-1; D gene ambiguous. There are 16 residues in the CDR3. V lost 2 bases and J 5 bases, leaving 18 bases between the germline ends. CDR1 is MNHEY and CDR2 is SVGEGT in the germline V gene. CDR3 sequence (DNA): TGTGCCAGCAGTTACCCCCCCGCTAGATCTGGGACTGAAGCTTTCTTT. Translated: CASSYPPARSGTEAFF.

The genes are TRBV27 and TRBJ1-1; D gene unclear. Trimming shortened V by 3 bases and J by 4 bases, and 24 bases separated the two germline ends. This CDR3 contains 18 residues. Germline V gene lookup returns CDR1 MNHEY and CDR2 SMNVEV (reference sequence). CDR3 sequence: CASSLSAAQRVSSTEAFF. DNA of the CDR3: TGTGCCAGCAGTTTGTCCGCGGCCCAAAGGGTATCGTCCACTGAAGCTTTCTTT.

The gene calls are TRBV2 and TRBJ2-7; D not resolved. V was pared by 5 bases and J by 4 bases, with 9 bases between. This CDR3 has 12 residues. From germline, CDR1 is SNHLY and CDR2 FYNNEI. CDR3 sequence (DNA): TGTGCCAGCAGTTTCGACGGGTACGAGCAGTACTTC. It specifies CASSFDGYEQYF.

In its sample, this clone was seen once. This chain joins TRBV19 and TRBJ2-2, with 11 bases identical to TRBD1. Per germline, CDR1 LNHDA and CDR2 SQIVND (reference sequence). The V gene end was trimmed by 6 bases and the J gene end by 3 bases; junction bases not matched to a gene: 9. This CDR3 comprises 17 residues. The CDR3 DNA sequence: TGTGCCAGTAGCGGGACAGGGGGAATAGGGTACACCGGGGAGCTGTTTTTT. It codes for CASSGTGGIGYTGELFF.

The rearrangement links TRBV25-1 to TRBJ2-1; no reliable D call. This CDR3 region has 15 residues. V lost 1 base to trimming and J lost 10 bases, with 17 bases between them. Germline loops: CDR1 MGHDK, CDR2 SYGVNS. CDR3 residues: CASSESGKGLEEQFF. CDR3 sequence (DNA): TGTGCCAGCAGTGAATCAGGCAAGGGCCTCGAGGAGCAGTTCTTC.

The genes are TRBV7-3 and TRBJ2-1, with D tentatively TRBD2 (6 bases). CDR1 SGHTA and CDR2 FQGTGA come from the germline V gene. The V gene lost 5 bases and the J gene lost 9 bases, with 11 bases spanning the gap. The CDR3 sequence is 12 residues long. CDR3 sequence (DNA): TGTGCCAGCAGCCCGGGACTTGGTGAGCAGTTCTTC. Its translation is CASSPGLGEQFF. Full variable domain (outside the CDR3, taken from reference TRBV7-3 and TRBJ2-1): GAGVSQTPSNKVTEKGKYVELRCDPISGHTALYWYRQSLGQGPEFLIYFQGTGAADDSGLPNDRFFAVRPEGSVSTLKIQRTERGDSAVYLCASSPGLGEQFFGPGTRLTVL.

The chain combines TRBV28 with TRBJ2-3; no definite D call. The CDR3 has 14 amino acids. Germline V gene sequence: CDR1 MDHEN, CDR2 SYDVKM. V lost 6 bases and J 2 bases, leaving 12 bases between the germline ends. Here the CDR3 reads CASRGPLLTDTQYF. The DNA of the CDR3 is TGTGCCAGCAGAGGACCGCTACTCACAGATACGCAGTATTTT. Together with reference TRBV28 and TRBJ2-3, the CDR3 gives the full variable domain: DVKVTQSSRYLVKRTGEKVFLECVQDMDHENMFWYRQDPGLGLRLIYFSYDVKMKEKGDIPEGYSVSREKKERFSLILESASTNQTSMYLCASRGPLLTDTQYFGPGTRLTVL.

V gene TRBV9 combines with J gene TRBJ1-1, with TRBD1 matching 7 bases. Germline CDR1 reads SGDLS; CDR2 reads YYNGEE. V gave up 3 bases and J gave up 5 bases; unmatched junction bases: 4. The CDR3 is 13 residues long. CDR3 DNA sequence: TGTGCCAGCAGCGAGGACAGGAAGACTGAAGCTTTCTTT. Its translation: CASSEDRKTEAFF.

With regard to this clone: Other DNA sequences of this sample code for an identical CDR3. V usage is TRBV30 and J usage is TRBJ2-3; D remains ambiguous. The germline CDR1 and CDR2 sequences are GTSNPN and SVGIG (reference sequence). CDR3 size: 12 residues. Between the trimmed V and J ends, which lost 0 bases and 6 bases, there was a span of 7 bases. CDR3: CAWSVLGDTQYF. CDR3 DNA: TGTGCCTGGAGTGTACTTGGGGATACGCAGTATTTT.

The chain couples TRBV19 to TRBJ1-1; D gene ambiguous. Germline V lookup: CDR1 LNHDA, CDR2 SQIVND (reference sequence). Trimming shortened V by 5 bases and J by 0 bases, and 10 bases separated the two germline ends. CDR3 length equals 14 residues. This CDR3 is CASSWRSMNTEAFF. CDR3 nucleotides: TGTGCCAGTAGTTGGCGGAGCATGAACACTGAAGCTTTCTTT.

The chain has TRBV6-1 and TRBJ1-6; TRBD1 aligns across 7 bases. V lost 2 bases to trimming and J lost 8 bases; unmatched junction nucleotides: 18. Per the germline V gene, CDR1 is MNHNS and CDR2 is SASEGT. This CDR3 has 19 residues. The CDR3 protein is CASSESPTMPGRGDSPLHF. Written as DNA, the CDR3 is TGTGCCAGCAGTGAATCCCCGACCATGCCCGGCAGGGGGGATTCACCCCTCCACTTT.

The rearrangement links TRBV11-2 to TRBJ1-6, with unresolved D. V was cut by 4 bases and J by 3 bases, with 10 bases left in between. Germline-derived CDR1 and CDR2 are SGHAT and FQNNGV. This CDR3 contains 15 residues. The CDR3 sequence is CASSSAPGYNSPLHF. For the CDR3, the DNA is TGTGCCAGCAGCTCGGCCCCGGGCTATAATTCACCCCTCCACTTT.

The rearrangement joins TRBV5-1 to TRBJ2-7; TRBD2 might be the D (6 bases). Trimming shortened V by 2 bases and J by 5 bases, and 11 bases separated the two germline ends. Germline V CDR1 and CDR2: SGHRS, YFSETQ. The CDR3 extends over 13 amino acids. CDR3 sequence reads: CASSFGGADEQYF. The CDR3 DNA reads TGCGCCAGCAGCTTTGGAGGGGCCGACGAGCAGTACTTC.

This chain connects TRBV10-1 to TRBJ2-2; D remains ambiguous. Germline V lookup: CDR1 WNHNN, CDR2 SYGVQD (reference sequence). Trimming took off 4 bases at V and 0 bases at J, with 9 bases between the two ends. The CDR3 is 15 amino acids. The CDR3 spells CASSGGAANTGELFF. Here the CDR3 DNA reads TGCGCCAGCAGTGGGGGTGCCGCGAACACCGGGGAGCTGTTTTTT.

The chain couples TRBV5-1 to TRBJ2-5; D may be TRBD2 (6 bases). Germline V gene lookup returns CDR1 SGHRS and CDR2 YFSETQ. CDR3 length equals 14 residues. V was cut by 4 bases and J by 4 bases, with 14 bases left in between. CDR3 nucleotides: TGCGCCAGCAGCATCGGGACTTCAGGAGAGACCCAGTACTTC. As protein: CASSIGTSGETQYF.

The genes are TRBV5-1 and TRBJ1-2; a possible D gene is TRBD1 (5 bases). The CDR3 has 14 residues. Per germline, CDR1 SGHRS and CDR2 YFSETQ. Trimming took 0 bases from V and 4 from J, leaving 10 bases between them. CDR3 DNA: TGCGCCAGCAGCTTGGTTGGGGGTCCCTATGGCTACACCTTC. Translation: CASSLVGGPYGYTF.

The chain joins TRBV6-5 to TRBJ2-1, with 10 bases matching TRBD2. The CDR3 is 15 residues long. Germline lookup yields CDR1 MNHEY and CDR2 SVGAGI. J was trimmed by 5 bases and V by 6 bases; bases with no gene match: 7. The CDR3 DNA sequence: TGTGCCAGCAGGAACAGCGGGGGGGCCGACAATGAGCAGTTCTTC. Translation: CASRNSGGADNEQFF.

This sequence joins TRBV10-2 and TRBJ2-3; D is perhaps TRBD2 (5 bases). Germline CDR1 reads WSHSY; CDR2 reads SAAADI. The CDR3 loop spans 16 amino acids. V shed 4 bases and J shed 0 bases, with 14 bases lying between them. The CDR3 DNA reads TGCGCCAGCAGTGTACCAGCGGCTTTTAGCACAGATACGCAGTATTTT. Protein: CASSVPAAFSTDTQYF.

The V and J genes are TRBV6-5 and TRBJ1-4; D is possibly TRBD1 (5 bases). V shed 6 bases and J shed 4 bases, with 9 bases lying between them. Germline CDR1 is MNHEY and CDR2 is SVGAGI. CDR3 length: 13 amino acids. As DNA, the CDR3 is TGTGCCAGCAGCTGGGACCGTAATGAAAAACTGTTTTTT. It translates to CASSWDRNEKLFF.

DNA of the CDR3: TGTGCCAGCAGTTACCAATTAGCGATCACCGGGGAGCTGTTTTTT. This translates into CASSYQLAITGELFF. The rearrangement links TRBV6-5 to TRBJ2-2, with D maybe TRBD2 (5 bases). CDR3 size: 15 residues. Per germline, CDR1 MNHEY and CDR2 SVGAGI. V lost 2 bases and J 4 bases, leaving 11 bases between the germline ends.